The table lists the clone carrying this T cell receptor (beta chain) with a few counts. The antigen is not known. This specimen belongs to a study of cytomegalovirus exposure and HLA in healthy donors. With 1 base clipped from V and 7 bases from J, the junction kept 7 bases outside the gene matches. Germline CDR1 LGHNA, CDR2 YSLEER. The CDR3 consists of 15 residues. Broader study findings: Both high specificity and high sensitivity reportedly marked the classifier's diagnosis of cytomegalovirus status. Some TCR beta chains (roughly 160 of them) were listed as cytomegalovirus-associated.

PCR used 60 Vbeta primers and 13 Jbeta primers. Repertoires were generated with immunoSEQ multiplex PCR, while TCRdb's copy carries only in-frame clones and drops some. Here the sample spans roughly 150,000 clones, roughly 80% being singletons. Sample: PBMCs. The TCR originated in a male donor in good health and CMV-seronegative. The chain employs TRBV4-3 and TRBJ1-5; 7 nucleotides line up with TRBD1. The DNA for the CDR3 is TGCGCCAGCAGCCAAGGGAAGGGGGCGGGACAGCCCCAGCATTTT. It translates to CASSQGKGAGQPQHF.